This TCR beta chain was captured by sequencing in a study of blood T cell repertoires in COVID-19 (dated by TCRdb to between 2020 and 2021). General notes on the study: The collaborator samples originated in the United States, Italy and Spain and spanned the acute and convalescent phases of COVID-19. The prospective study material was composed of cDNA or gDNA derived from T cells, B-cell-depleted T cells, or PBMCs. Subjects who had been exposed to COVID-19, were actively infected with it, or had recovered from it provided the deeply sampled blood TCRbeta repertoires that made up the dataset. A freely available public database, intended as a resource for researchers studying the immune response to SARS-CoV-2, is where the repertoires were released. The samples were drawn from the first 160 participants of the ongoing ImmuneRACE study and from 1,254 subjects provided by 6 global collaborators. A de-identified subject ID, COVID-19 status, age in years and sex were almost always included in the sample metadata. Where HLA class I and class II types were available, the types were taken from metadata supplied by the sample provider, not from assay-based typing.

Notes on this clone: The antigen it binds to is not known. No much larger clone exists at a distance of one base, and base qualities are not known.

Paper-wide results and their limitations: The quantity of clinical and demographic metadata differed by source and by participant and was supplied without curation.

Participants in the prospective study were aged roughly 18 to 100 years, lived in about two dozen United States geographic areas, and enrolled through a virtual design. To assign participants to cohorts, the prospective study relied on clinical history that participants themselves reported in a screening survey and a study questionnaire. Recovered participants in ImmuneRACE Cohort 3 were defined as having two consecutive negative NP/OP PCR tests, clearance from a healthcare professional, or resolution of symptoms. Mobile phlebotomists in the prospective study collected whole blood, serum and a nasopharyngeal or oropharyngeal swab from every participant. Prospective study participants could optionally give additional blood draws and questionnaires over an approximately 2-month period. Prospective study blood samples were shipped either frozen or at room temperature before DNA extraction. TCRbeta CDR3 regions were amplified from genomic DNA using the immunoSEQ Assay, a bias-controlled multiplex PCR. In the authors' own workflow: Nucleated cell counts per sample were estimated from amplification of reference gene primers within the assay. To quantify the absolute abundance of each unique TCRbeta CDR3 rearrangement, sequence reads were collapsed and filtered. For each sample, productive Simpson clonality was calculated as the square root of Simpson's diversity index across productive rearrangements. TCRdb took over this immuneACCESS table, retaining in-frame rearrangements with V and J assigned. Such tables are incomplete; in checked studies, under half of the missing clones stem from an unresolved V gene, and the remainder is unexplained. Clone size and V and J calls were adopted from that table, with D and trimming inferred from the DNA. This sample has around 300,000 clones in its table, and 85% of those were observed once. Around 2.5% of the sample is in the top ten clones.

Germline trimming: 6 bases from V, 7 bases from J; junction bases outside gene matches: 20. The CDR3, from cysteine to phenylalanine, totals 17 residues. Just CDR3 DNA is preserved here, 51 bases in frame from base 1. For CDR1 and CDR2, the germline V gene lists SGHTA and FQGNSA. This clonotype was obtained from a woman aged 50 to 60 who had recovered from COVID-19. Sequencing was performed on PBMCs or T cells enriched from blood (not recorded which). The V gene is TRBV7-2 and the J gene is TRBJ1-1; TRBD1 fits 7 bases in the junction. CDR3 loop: CASSSRRTGAIGGEAFF. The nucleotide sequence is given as TGTGCCAGCAGTTCCCGCCGTACAGGGGCCATCGGGGGTGAAGCTTTCTTT.